The 17 T cell receptor beta chains below come from one sample, sequenced in a study of blood T cell repertoires in COVID-19. The assay was immunoSEQ multiplex PCR, and TCRdb's table has in-frame clones only and misses some. In the table there are 200,000 to 300,000 clones, 83% of which are singletons. Sample: peripheral blood. The origin of the receptors is a human donor in a cohort sampled during active COVID-19.

The chain joins TRBV4-1 to TRBJ2-5; D is perhaps TRBD1 (5 bases). This CDR3 is 15 amino acids long. Trimming left V 0 bases short and J 4 bases short, with 12 bases between. CDR1 is MGHRA, CDR2 YSYEKL, per germline. CDR3 in amino acids: CASSQDISTGETQYF. CDR3 nucleotides: TGCGCCAGCAGCCAAGATATTAGCACAGGAGAGACCCAGTACTTC.

This clone occurred once. This chain links TRBV7-9 with TRBJ1-2; 7 bases align to TRBD1. This CDR3 spans 13 amino acids. Trimming cost V 10 bases and J 0 bases; bases outside gene matches: 5. Germline V gene data show CDR1 as SEHNR and CDR2 as FQNEAQ (reference sequence). CDR3 in amino acids: CATGDSANYGYTF. The CDR3 nucleotides read TGTGCCACCGGGGACAGCGCTAACTATGGCTACACCTTC.

The rearrangement joins TRBV18 to TRBJ2-1, with 12 bases fitting TRBD1. Per germline, CDR1 KGHSH and CDR2 LQKENI. This CDR3 comprises 16 residues. V was pared by 2 bases and J by 7 bases, with 6 bases of the junction left unmatched. CDR3 nucleotides: TGTGCCAGCTCACCAACGGGACAGGGGGCGCAAAATGAGCAGTTCTTC. This codes for CASSPTGQGAQNEQFF.

This clone has just one count. This rearrangement joins TRBV10-3 to TRBJ2-5, with 9 bases identical to TRBD1. The CDR3 covers 14 residues. V shed 6 bases, J shed 3 bases, and the junction held 5 bases outside the gene matches. In germline, CDR1 is ENHRY, CDR2 SYGVKD. The CDR3 bases are TGTGCCATCAGAAACGGACAGGGGAAAGAGACCCAGTACTTC. The encoded protein is CAIRNGQGKETQYF.

This chain connects TRBV20-1 to TRBJ2-2, with a tentative D call TRBD2 (5 bases). V was trimmed by 3 bases and J by 1 base, leaving 9 bases between them. Germline V gene data show CDR1 as DFQATT and CDR2 as SNEGSKA (reference sequence). The CDR3 totals 14 residues. For the CDR3, the DNA is TGCAGTGCTAGTGGACTCGGGAACACCGGGGAGCTGTTTTTT. Protein sequence: CSASGLGNTGELFF.

The rearrangement uses TRBV19 and TRBJ1-4; TRBD1 aligns across 7 bases. The V gene's germline CDR1 is LNHDA and CDR2 SQIVND (reference sequence). The CDR3 loop spans 15 amino acids. Unmatched junction bases numbered 9, after V lost 4 bases and J lost 7 bases. CDR3 protein: CASSTFNRGGEKLFF. The CDR3 nucleotides read TGTGCCAGTAGTACCTTCAACAGGGGCGGTGAAAAACTGTTTTTT.

The rearrangement uses TRBV28 and TRBJ2-1; 7 nucleotides align to TRBD2. This CDR3 contains 14 residues. V shed 7 bases, J shed 0 bases, and the junction held 3 bases outside the gene matches. Per germline, CDR1 MDHEN and CDR2 SYDVKM. CDR3: CASKGGSSYNEQFF. The CDR3 DNA reads as TGTGCCAGCAAGGGAGGGAGCTCCTACAATGAGCAGTTCTTC.

V is TRBV18 and J is TRBJ1-1, with a weak D call TRBD1 (5 bases). The CDR3 totals 15 residues. V gave up 5 bases and J gave up 5 bases, with 18 bases separating them. In germline, CDR1 is KGHSH, CDR2 LQKENI. Here the CDR3 DNA reads TGTGCCAGCTCAGCGAAGTCGGGGGGTACTACTGAAGCTTTCTTT. Its translation is CASSAKSGGTTEAFF.

The chain combines TRBV10-3 with TRBJ1-1; 7 bases are a match to TRBD1. The germline CDR1 and CDR2 sequences are ENHRY and SYGVKD. V shed 6 bases and J 0 bases; nucleotides not matched to a gene: 4. CDR3 size: 14 residues. The CDR3 coding sequence is TGTGCCATCAGCGAGACAGGGCTGAACACTGAAGCTTTCTTT. This sequence encodes CAISETGLNTEAFF.

The gene calls are TRBV23-1 and TRBJ2-5; TRBD1 agrees at 8 bases. TRBV23-1 is classed as an ORF, of uncertain function. The CDR3 runs 16 residues. Losses at the gene ends were 0 bases for V and 3 bases for J; bases not matched to a gene: 6. CDR3 amino acids: CASSQSKTGAKETQYF. The CDR3 nucleotides are TGCGCCAGCAGTCAATCGAAGACAGGGGCCAAAGAGACCCAGTACTTC.

In this sample, this clone turned up a few times. The CDR3 coding sequence is TGTGCCAGCAGCCAAGGGCCGGGAAGCTCCTACGAGCAGTACTTC. It translates to CASSQGPGSSYEQYF. This chain connects TRBV3-1 (or the pseudogene TRBV3-2) to TRBJ2-7; D possibly corresponds to TRBD2 (5 bases). Per the germline V gene, CDR1 is LGHDT and CDR2 is YNNKEL (reference sequence). CDR3 length equals 15 residues. The ends were cut back, 1 base at V and 0 bases at J, with 10 bases in the middle.

The chain employs TRBV11-2 and TRBJ1-4; D remains ambiguous. CDR3 length: 12 residues. Trimming removed 5 bases at V and 7 bases at J, with 8 bases between. Germline loops: CDR1 SGHAT, CDR2 FQNNGV. As DNA, the CDR3 is TGTGCCAGCAGCCTGGGGAGTGAAAAACTGTTTTTT. It is translated as CASSLGSEKLFF.

This chain connects TRBV5-1 to TRBJ2-1, with 15 bases matching TRBD2. V lost 2 bases, J lost 15 bases, and 15 bases stayed unmatched. The CDR3 covers 17 residues. Germline CDR1 reads SGHRS; CDR2 reads YFSETQ. The CDR3 DNA reads as TGCGCCAGCAGCTTCGGACTAGCGGGGGGGCTCCACCGATCCCCGTTCTTC. This translates into CASSFGLAGGLHRSPFF.

This clone appeared a few times. The gene calls are TRBV6-6 and TRBJ2-5; 8 positions agree with TRBD1. The V segment lost 2 bases and the J segment 5 bases; nucleotides outside the gene matches: 7. The CDR3 contains 15 residues. Germline-derived CDR1 and CDR2 are MNHNY and SVGAGI (reference sequence). The DNA for the CDR3 is TGTGCCAGCAGTTACCTTGGACAGGGAGGCGAGACCCAGTACTTC. This codes for CASSYLGQGGETQYF.

This rearrangement joins TRBV19 to TRBJ1-2; D gene uncertain. The CDR3 is 15 amino acids. V was trimmed by 7 bases and J by 2 bases, leaving 17 bases between them. Germline CDR1 and CDR2: LNHDA and SQIVND (reference sequence). The CDR3 is CASTASGNSNYGYTF. The CDR3 nucleotides are TGTGCCAGTACGGCCTCCGGGAACAGCAACTATGGCTACACCTTC.

CDR3 nucleotides: TGTGCCACCAGCAGAGAACTAGCGGGAAGCGAGCAGTACTTC. Its protein is CATSRELAGSEQYF. The J gene is TRBJ2-7, the V gene TRBV15; 10 positions agree with TRBD2. The trim removed 0 bases at V and 6 bases at J, leaving 2 bases unmatched. CDR1 is LNHNV, CDR2 YYDKDF, per germline (reference sequence). The CDR3 sequence is 14 residues long.

The V gene is TRBV19, the J gene TRBJ2-1; 12 bases map to TRBD2. This CDR3 has 17 residues. Per germline, CDR1 LNHDA and CDR2 SQIVND (reference sequence). V lost 4 bases, J lost 7 bases, and 11 bases stayed unmatched. CDR3 sequence reads: CASSRKIRTSGNNEQFF. The CDR3 DNA reads TGTGCCAGTAGTAGGAAGATTCGGACTAGCGGGAATAATGAGCAGTTCTTC.